A single sample gave rise to the 10 T cell receptor beta chains below, sequenced in a study of blood T cell repertoires in COVID-19. Data came from immunoSEQ multiplex PCR; TCRdb stores just in-frame clones and leaves some out. The table lists 200,000 or so clones, 70% to 90% of them singletons. Sequencing input: peripheral blood. These receptors originate from a man in his 60s with acute or convalescent COVID-19.

The J gene is TRBJ1-5, the V gene TRBV24-1; tentatively, D is TRBD1 (5 bases). V gave up 7 bases and J gave up 2 bases, with 14 bases separating them. The CDR3 contains 15 residues. Per the germline V gene, CDR1 is KGHDR and CDR2 is SFDVKD. The CDR3 bases are TGTGCCACCAGCCTCGGAGGGGTCGGCAATCAGCCCCAGCATTTT. It is translated as CATSLGGVGNQPQHF.

V and J are TRBV5-1 and TRBJ2-7, with 10 bases identical to TRBD1. Trimming at V came to 4 bases and at J to 2 bases, leaving 12 bases not matched to a gene. Germline CDR1 and CDR2: SGHRS and YFSETQ. This CDR3 has 17 residues. The CDR3 DNA follows: TGCGCCAGCAGCCCGGGGAGTAGCGGACAGGGGGCCTACGAGCAGTACTTC. Protein sequence: CASSPGSSGQGAYEQYF.

The chain links TRBV3-1 (or the pseudogene TRBV3-2) to TRBJ2-2, with 11 bases lining up with TRBD1. Germline-derived CDR1 and CDR2 are LGHDT and YNNKEL (reference sequence). V lost 1 base, J lost 6 bases, and 1 base stayed unmatched. The length of the CDR3 is 15 residues. The CDR3 loop is CASSQAGQGAGELFF. In DNA form, the CDR3 reads TGTGCCAGCAGCCAAGCGGGACAGGGGGCCGGGGAGCTGTTTTTT.

This clone is a singleton in its sample. The gene calls are TRBV29-1 and TRBJ1-6; TRBD1 matches 7 bases. V gave up 4 bases and J gave up 7 bases; unmatched junction bases: 4. This CDR3 spans 13 amino acids. The germline CDR1 and CDR2 sequences are SQVTM and ANQGSEA. This chain's CDR3 is CSVGGDSNSPLHF. The CDR3 DNA is TGCAGCGTTGGGGGGGACAGCAATTCACCCCTCCACTTT.

This chain connects TRBV1 to TRBJ1-1; TRBD1 is taken as the D call from the table, unchecked against the DNA. TRBV1 is termed a pseudogene. The CDR3 is 15 residues long. CDR3 sequence: CTSSQDSQGRTEAFF. The CDR3 DNA sequence: TGCACCAGCAGCCAAGACTCACAGGGGAGGACTGAAGCTTTCTTT.

The chain has TRBV28 and TRBJ2-1, with TRBD2 matching 8 bases. The CDR3 totals 16 residues. Germline CDR1 is MDHEN and CDR2 is SYDVKM. V gave up 6 bases and J gave up 6 bases; unmatched junction bases: 13. CDR3 region: CASRPRPGGGLNEQFF. CDR3 in DNA: TGTGCCAGCAGGCCCCGACCGGGGGGGGGACTCAATGAGCAGTTCTTC.

The table lists this clone with a count of one. The chain combines TRBV9 with TRBJ1-2; D unresolved. Trimming stripped 3 bases from V and 5 bases from J, with 11 bases between. The CDR3 is 13 amino acids. The germline gives CDR1 SGDLS, CDR2 YYNGEE. As DNA, the CDR3 is TGTGCCAGCAGCGCCCCCTCCGTATATGGCTACACCTTC. Its protein is CASSAPSVYGYTF. Variable domain in full (rest from reference TRBV9 and TRBJ1-2): DSGVTQTPKHLITATGQRVTLRCSPRSGDLSVYWYQQSLDQGLQFLIQYYNGEERAKGNILERFSAQQFPDLHSELNLSSLELGDSALYFCASSAPSVYGYTFGSGTRLTVV.

The V call is TRBV29-1, the J call TRBJ2-3; TRBD2 might be the D (5 bases). This CDR3 has 15 amino acids. The germline V gene encodes CDR1 SQVTM and CDR2 ANQGSEA. V dropped 3 bases and J dropped 3 bases, with 16 bases sitting between them. The CDR3: CSVEETGSFTDTQYF. The CDR3 DNA sequence: TGCAGCGTTGAGGAAACGGGGAGTTTTACAGATACGCAGTATTTT.

This clone was seen once. The chain recombines TRBV7-2 with TRBJ2-5; perhaps TRBD2 as D (6 bases). Germline lookup yields CDR1 SGHTA and CDR2 FQGNSA. The CDR3 is 16 amino acids. Trimming left V 5 bases short and J 5 bases short, with 21 bases between. The CDR3 DNA reads TGTGCCAGCAGCCCTCTTCCCCTTAGCGGCAGCGAGACCCAGTACTTC. This translates into CASSPLPLSGSETQYF.

J is TRBJ1-5 and V is TRBV24-1, with D uncertain. From germline, CDR1 is KGHDR and CDR2 SFDVKD. The CDR3 length is 15 residues. V shed 8 bases and J shed 4 bases, with 17 bases lying between them. CDR3 loop: CATMGVGHLNQPQHF. The CDR3 nucleotides read TGTGCCACCATGGGAGTAGGGCACCTAAATCAGCCCCAGCATTTT.